These 21 T cell receptor beta chains originate from one sample sequenced in a study of tumor and adjacent non-tumor tissue in lung cancer. A modified ARM-PCR protocol with three rounds of nested PCR amplified TCRbeta. TCRdb recomputed calls from the multiplex PCR reads with MiXCR, one row per CDR3 protein. Here the sample spans about 76,000 distinct CDR3 sequences, 65% to 85% being singletons. This sample's RNA came from whole unsorted tissue. More than 3 cm separated this lung sample from the edge of the tumor. Sequencing was done on a sample of distant non-tumor lung tissue. The receptors were sampled from a man in his 60s with non-small cell lung cancer.

Remarks on this clonotype: This sequence may be a read error, since a much larger clone differs from it by one base. V usage is TRBV12-5 and J usage is TRBJ2-7, with D perhaps given as TRBD1 or TRBD2 (7 bases each). Trimming took 5 bases from V and 9 from J, leaving 23 bases between them. This CDR3 has 15 residues. Looked up from germline, CDR1 is LGHNT and CDR2 is FRNRAP. The CDR3 nucleotides are TGTGCTAGTGGTCTCAGACAGGGAGGGGACGGGGTGCAGTACTTC. It specifies CASGLRQGGDGVQYF.

The rearrangement links TRBV20-1 to TRBJ2-7; 7 nucleotides agree with TRBD1. Per germline, CDR1 DFQATT and CDR2 SNEGSKA (reference sequence). Unmatched junction bases numbered 8, after V lost 3 bases and J lost 3 bases. The length of the CDR3 is 14 residues. The CDR3 bases are TGCAGTGCTAGTGGGGCGACAGGGATCTACGAGCAGTACTTC. Protein product: CSASGATGIYEQYF.

Worth noting for this clonotype: A much larger clone differs by one base, so this may be a read error. It is likely a read error, because the conserved phenylalanine at the end of the CDR3 is missing. The chain has TRBV12-3 or TRBV12-4 and TRBJ2-1; 8 bases match TRBD1. The CDR3 extends over 20 amino acids. V was pared by 1 base and J by 5 bases, with 19 bases of the junction left unmatched. The chain's CDR3 is CASSLVSGRAGGAKNNEQFL. CDR3 sequence (DNA): TGTGCCAGCAGTTTAGTTTCTGGGCGTGCAGGGGGCGCGAAGAACAATGAGCAGTTCCTC.

J is TRBJ2-3 and V is TRBV6-4; 9 bases are a match to TRBD2. Unmatched junction bases numbered 5, after V lost 6 bases and J lost 4 bases. The CDR3 runs to 14 residues. CDR1 and CDR2 from the germline V gene are MRHNA and SNTAGT. This chain's CDR3 is CASSERGDSDTQYF. CDR3 nucleotide sequence: TGTGCCAGCAGCGAGCGGGGGGACTCAGATACGCAGTATTTT.

The rearrangement uses TRBV28 and TRBJ1-4; D ambiguous. CDR3 size: 15 residues. With 4 bases removed from V and 5 bases from J, the gap between germline ends came to 14 bases. Looked up from germline, CDR1 is MDHEN and CDR2 is SYDVKM. DNA for the CDR3: TGTGCCAGCAGTTCCTCAGGCACGCAAAATGAAAAACTGTTTTTT. This codes for CASSSSGTQNEKLFF.

To note about this clonotype: Since the CDR3 does not end with the conserved phenylalanine or tryptophan, this likely comes from a read error. The rearrangement uses TRBV11-3 and TRBJ2-7; D unclear. There are 13 residues in the CDR3. Germline V CDR1 and CDR2: SGHNT, YENEEA. As DNA, the CDR3 is TGTGTCAGCAGCTACGGGCAGACCTACGAGCAGTACATC. Encoded protein: CVSSYGQTYEQYI.

This clonotype was picked up one time. One end of the junction does not line up with germline, which may come from a read error. The chain recombines TRBV11-3 with TRBJ2-2, with D perhaps TRBD2 (5 bases). CDR3 length equals 16 residues. Germline values: CDR1 SGHNT, CDR2 YENEEA. The CDR3 coding sequence is TGTGTCAGCAGCTTAGGTACCATTACGAACACCGGGGAGTTGTTTTTT. Translated: CVSSLGTITNTGELFF.

The table lists this clonotype with a count of one. A much larger clone differs from this one at a single base, so this may be a read error. CDR3 in DNA: TGTGCCAGCGAGTACAGGGGGTGCGTCGGGGAGCTGTTTTTT. Its translation: CASEYRGCVGELFF. The chain employs TRBV5-5 and TRBJ2-2, with TRBD1 matching over 8 bases. The CDR3 runs 14 residues. The V gene's germline CDR1 is SGHKS and CDR2 YYEKEE (reference sequence). J was trimmed by 7 bases and V by 7 bases; bases with no gene match: 9.

On this clonotype itself: The conserved closing phenylalanine or tryptophan is absent in this CDR3, likely reflecting a read error. The chain has TRBV20-1 and TRBJ1-5; the D gene is possibly TRBD1 (5 bases). Germline loops: CDR1 DFQATT, CDR2 SNEGSKA (reference sequence). Trimming pared 1 base from V and 7 bases from J, leaving 11 bases between. This CDR3 is built from 13 residues. The CDR3 protein is CSARAQWDQPQHL. CDR3 nucleotide sequence: TGCAGTGCTAGAGCACAGTGGGACCAGCCCCAGCATTTG.

This clonotype was recorded many times. V gene TRBV6-2 or TRBV6-3 combines with J gene TRBJ2-2; 10 bases line up with TRBD1. The CDR3 covers 15 residues. CDR1 and CDR2 from the germline V gene are MNHEY and SVGEGT. With V trimmed by 5 bases and J by 6 bases, 6 bases remained unmatched. The CDR3: CASSPTGQGAGELFF. The CDR3 bases are TGTGCCAGCAGTCCAACCGGACAGGGGGCCGGGGAGCTGTTTTTT.

Comments on this clonotype: A read error may account for a junction end that differs from germline. This chain uses TRBV20-1 with TRBJ1-1; D call uncertain. Germline V gives CDR1 DFQATT, CDR2 SNEGSKA (reference sequence). The CDR3 covers 12 residues. The CDR3 is CSAREERNEVFF. The CDR3 coding sequence is TGCAGTGCTAGGGAAGAGCGGAATGAAGTTTTCTTT.

A note on this clonotype: No conserved phenylalanine or tryptophan ends this CDR3, so it is likely a read error. The gene calls are TRBV4-1 and TRBJ2-3, with D perhaps matching TRBD1 (5 bases). Germline V lookup: CDR1 MGHRA, CDR2 YSYEKL. This CDR3 spans 16 amino acids. The CDR3 DNA reads as TGCGCCGGCAGCCACCTGACCGGGCCACAGGTCGATACGCAGTATTCT. This gives the protein CAGSHLTGPQVDTQYS.

This chain links TRBV6-5 with TRBJ2-1, with 8 bases lining up with TRBD1. The CDR3 spans 12 residues. The ends lost 5 bases at V and 13 bases at J; junction bases unmatched: 7. From germline, CDR1 is MNHEY and CDR2 SVGAGI. The CDR3 DNA reads TGTGCCAGCAGTCGGACAGGGTTTGATCAGTTCTTC. This translates into CASSRTGFDQFF.

A few counts support this clonotype. This chain uses TRBV27 with TRBJ2-6; D gene unclear. Looked up from germline, CDR1 is MNHEY and CDR2 is SMNVEV (reference sequence). The length of the CDR3 is 11 residues. CDR3 nucleotides: TGTTACTTCTCTGGGGCCAACGTCCTGACTTTC. As protein: CYFSGANVLTF.

The V and J genes are TRBV4-3 and TRBJ1-2; D perhaps matches TRBD1 (5 bases). V dropped 3 bases and J dropped 3 bases, with 14 bases sitting between them. The CDR3 runs to 15 residues. Germline values: CDR1 LGHNA, CDR2 YSLEER. The CDR3 DNA reads as TGCGCCAGCAGCCACAGACAGAGGGGAGACTATGGCTACACCTTC. Its protein is CASSHRQRGDYGYTF.

This chain links TRBV5-1 with TRBJ1-6; a possible D gene is TRBD1 (6 bases). Looked up from germline, CDR1 is SGHRS and CDR2 is YFSETQ. The CDR3 extends over 15 amino acids. V was shortened by 4 bases and J by 6 bases, with 14 bases between the two germline ends. CDR3 coding DNA: TGCGCCAGCAGCCCCCAGGGGCCGGCTAATTCACCCCTCCACTTT. Translation: CASSPQGPANSPLHF.

This clonotype was observed many times. The chain links TRBV5-1 to TRBJ1-1, with 10 bases matching TRBD1. The CDR3 covers 14 residues. J lost 5 bases, V lost 2 bases, and 3 bases had no gene match. Germline V lookup: CDR1 SGHRS, CDR2 YFSETQ. The CDR3 loop reads CASSLRQGATEAFF. The CDR3 DNA reads TGCGCCAGCAGCTTAAGACAGGGGGCGACTGAAGCTTTCTTT.

For this clonotype: The junction shows a germline mismatch at one end, possibly a read error. V gene TRBV20-1 combines with J gene TRBJ1-6; the D gene is possibly TRBD1 (5 bases). Germline V gene sequence: CDR1 DFQATT, CDR2 SNEGSKA (reference sequence). This CDR3 has 13 residues. This CDR3 reads CSATLAGASPVQF. The CDR3 nucleotides read TGCAGTGCCACCTTGGCTGGGGCTTCACCCGTCCAATTT.

For this clonotype: The junction and the germline gene differ at one end; a read error may be behind it. This chain joins TRBV11-3 and TRBJ2-5; D unresolved. Germline V gives CDR1 SGHNT, CDR2 YENEEA. The CDR3 spans 13 residues. CDR3 residues: CARSFTAEETQYF. The DNA for the CDR3 is TGCGCCAGGAGCTTTACCGCGGAAGAGACCCAGTACTTC.

Concerning this clonotype: The junction does not match germline at one end; this may be a read error. This chain joins TRBV4-3 and TRBJ2-7, with TRBD2 matching 9 bases. The CDR3 is 15 amino acids. Germline V gene data show CDR1 as LGHNA and CDR2 as YSLEER. The CDR3 here is CASNQGTSYSYEQYF. The CDR3 DNA reads as TGCGCGAGCAACCAAGGGACTAGCTACTCCTACGAGCAGTACTTC.

About this clonotype: This is likely a read error, given that the CDR3 carries no conserved phenylalanine or tryptophan at its end. The gene calls are TRBV6-5 and TRBJ1-5; D gene uncertain. Germline lookup yields CDR1 MNHEY and CDR2 SVGAGI. This CDR3 comprises 13 residues. The CDR3 region has the DNA TGTGCCATCAGTTTAGCGGGAAATCAGCCCCAGCATTTG. Its translation is CAISLAGNQPQHL.